This T cell receptor beta chain comes out of a study of blood T cells in healthy people across ages. General study results and limits: Higher naive T cell percentage went strongly together with higher TCR beta diversity.

As for this clonotype: Antigen unknown.

The people who gave samples were healthy Caucasians from Russia, aged 6 to 90. Next came a second PCR, run for about 7 to 12 cycles, which used a sample-barcoded 5' primer along with a J-beta primer mix. TCRdb re-called the 5' RACE reads with MiXCR, one entry per CDR3 protein. The sample holds 780,000 or so distinct CDR3 sequences, roughly 50% seen once. With 8 bases removed from V and 4 bases from J, the gap between germline ends came to 16 bases. Germline V gene data show CDR1 as MDHEN and CDR2 as SYDVKM. The CDR3 sequence is 14 residues long. The chain carries TRBV28 and TRBJ2-3; tentative D call: TRBD2 (5 bases). The sequence came from a man between 35 and 55 years old in good health. What was sequenced was blood. CDR3 bases: TGTGCCAGCCAACCAAGCGGAAGCGCAGATACGCAGTATTTT. This gives the protein CASQPSGSADTQYF.